This passage covers 29 T cell receptor beta chains from one sample sequenced in a study of T-cell memory formation after mild COVID-19. TCRdb reprocessed the 5' RACE reads with MiXCR, giving one entry per CDR3 protein. The repertoire holds 45,000 to 65,000 distinct CDR3 sequences, with around 10% as singletons. Sequencing was performed on PBMCs or a T cell subset sorted from them (not recorded which). These receptors were collected from an adult woman who had mild COVID-19 (a few samples of this study predate the infection). Cell type and time point are not known.

This clonotype was detected ten times or more. The chain couples TRBV14 to TRBJ2-7; TRBD2 matches at 13 bases. Trimming removed 6 bases from V and 4 bases from J; junction bases left unmatched: 9. The length of the CDR3 is 16 residues. The germline CDR1 and CDR2 sequences are SGHDN and FVKESK. CDR3 loop: CASSKAGTSGKYEQYF. CDR3 coding DNA: TGTGCCAGCAGTAAGGCAGGGACTAGCGGGAAGTACGAGCAGTACTTC.

V usage is TRBV5-4 and J usage is TRBJ1-1; 8 bases map to TRBD1. Germline V CDR1 and CDR2: SGHNT, YYREEE (reference sequence). CDR3 length: 15 residues. V was clipped by 5 bases and J by 4 bases; unmatched bases: 10. Written as DNA, the CDR3 is TGTGCCAGCAGTCAGAACAGGGGGTCCTCCACTGAAGCTTTCTTT. Its protein is CASSQNRGSSTEAFF. The entire variable domain, with the rest obtained from reference TRBV5-4 and TRBJ1-1, is as follows: ETGVTQSPTHLIKTRGQQVTLRCSSQSGHNTVSWYQQALGQGPQFIFQYYREEENGRGNFPPRFSGLQFPNYSSELNVNALELDDSALYLCASSQNRGSSTEAFFGQGTRLTVV.

This clonotype was counted many times. CDR3 in DNA: TGCGCCAGCAGCAGTCGAGTTCTGGACGGGTCCAAAAACATTCAGTACTTC. Its protein is CASSSRVLDGSKNIQYF. The genes are TRBV5-1 and TRBJ2-4; D not resolved. Germline CDR1 and CDR2: SGHRS and YFSETQ. The CDR3 sequence is 17 residues long. Trimming removed 4 bases from V and 2 bases from J, with 19 bases in between.

This clonotype was counted between two and nine times. The rearrangement joins TRBV14 to TRBJ1-1; D may be TRBD1 (6 bases). Looked up from germline, CDR1 is SGHDN and CDR2 is FVKESK. The CDR3 spans 14 residues. V was clipped by 4 bases and J by 4 bases, with 13 bases between them. In DNA, the CDR3 is TGTGCCAGCAGCCGCGGACAGCTCAGCACTGAAGCTTTCTTT. It translates to CASSRGQLSTEAFF.

This clonotype turned up a few times. This chain connects TRBV3-1 to TRBJ1-1, with no clear D. The germline CDR1 and CDR2 sequences are LGHDT and YNNKEL (reference sequence). Trimming cost V 3 bases and J 4 bases, with 9 bases left between them. The CDR3 sequence is 13 residues long. Here the CDR3 reads CASSQDQFTEAFF. The DNA for the CDR3 is TGTGCCAGCAGCCAGGACCAGTTCACTGAAGCTTTCTTT. The full variable domain, rest sourced from reference TRBV3-1 and TRBJ1-1, is DTAVSQTPKYLVTQMGNDKSIKCEQNLGHDTMYWYKQDSKKFLKIMFSYNNKELIINETVPNRFSPKSPDKAHLNLHINSLELGDSAVYFCASSQDQFTEAFFGQGTRLTVV.

This clonotype was recorded many times. The V call is TRBV20-1, the J call TRBJ2-5, with a weak D call TRBD2 (5 bases). The germline CDR1 and CDR2 sequences are DFQATT and SNEGSKA (reference sequence). CDR3 length: 14 amino acids. Deletions cut 6 bases from V and 4 bases from J, with 18 bases between. DNA for the CDR3: TGCAGTGCATACGGGGATGTAGTCGGAGAGACCCAGTACTTC. Residues: CSAYGDVVGETQYF.

This clonotype turned up a few times. In nucleotides, the CDR3 is TGTGCCAGCAGCTCCGGACTAGCGGGAGGGTACAATGAGCAGTTCTTC. It is translated as CASSSGLAGGYNEQFF. The chain links TRBV6-2 or TRBV6-3 to TRBJ2-1; TRBD2 agrees at 15 bases. The CDR3 is 16 amino acids. Germline V CDR1 and CDR2: MNHEY, SVGEGT. Germline trimming cut 6 bases from V and 4 bases from J; bases unmatched to any gene: 4.

In its sample, this clonotype was seen a few times. The DNA for the CDR3 is TGTGCCAGCAGTTTAAGGGACAGGGTTTTGGGAGCAACTAATGAAAAACTGTTTTTT. It encodes CASSLRDRVLGATNEKLFF. The rearrangement joins TRBV12-3 or TRBV12-4 to TRBJ1-4; 9 nucleotides match TRBD1. Losses at the gene ends were 2 bases for V and 0 bases for J; bases not matched to a gene: 10. The CDR3 covers 19 residues.

The rearrangement links TRBV24-1 to TRBJ1-1, with D unresolved. Per germline, CDR1 KGHDR and CDR2 SFDVKD. The CDR3 has 12 amino acids. The V gene lost 4 bases and the J gene lost 7 bases, with 9 bases spanning the gap. The chain's CDR3 is CATSEAPREAFF. CDR3 sequence (DNA): TGTGCCACCAGTGAAGCTCCCCGTGAAGCTTTCTTT.

This chain links TRBV5-4 with TRBJ1-1; D gene uncertain. There are 15 residues in the CDR3. Germline V gene sequence: CDR1 SGHNT, CDR2 YYREEE (reference sequence). Deletions cut 4 bases from V and 0 bases from J, with 13 bases between. The CDR3 region is CASSNPGFMNTEAFF. In DNA form, the CDR3 reads TGTGCCAGCAGCAATCCAGGATTCATGAACACTGAAGCTTTCTTT.

This clonotype appeared many times. The gene calls are TRBV20-1 and TRBJ2-7, with D possibly called TRBD1 or TRBD2 (5 bases each). CDR1 and CDR2 (germline): DFQATT, SNEGSKA (reference sequence). V lost 6 bases and J lost 4, with 10 bases in between. The CDR3 length is 11 residues. The CDR3 coding sequence is TGCAGTGCCCTGGGGGTGTACGAGCAGTACTTC. It encodes CSALGVYEQYF.

The chain uses TRBV18 and TRBJ2-5; 8 nucleotides line up with TRBD1. Per germline, CDR1 KGHSH and CDR2 LQKENI. The CDR3 sequence is 18 residues long. V lost 0 bases, J lost 5 bases, and 14 bases stayed unmatched. CDR3 DNA: TGTGCCAGCTCACCACCGTACGGGACAGGTAACTTGAAGGAGACCCAGTACTTC. It translates to CASSPPYGTGNLKETQYF.

V and J are TRBV5-4 and TRBJ2-2; possibly TRBD2 for D (5 bases). Germline CDR1 is SGHNT and CDR2 is YYREEE (reference sequence). This CDR3 is 14 amino acids long. With 2 bases removed from V and 5 bases from J, the gap between germline ends came to 10 bases. The CDR3 DNA reads as TGTGCCAGCAGCTTCTGGGAGCGGACCGGGGAGCTGTTTTTT. Protein product: CASSFWERTGELFF.

This clonotype was counted a few times. The genes are TRBV7-9 and TRBJ1-2; 7 positions agree with TRBD1. The V and J ends lost 3 bases and 5 bases, in that order; junction bases with no gene match: 6. Germline V gives CDR1 SEHNR, CDR2 FQNEAQ (reference sequence). The CDR3 extends over 14 amino acids. DNA for the CDR3: TGTGCCAGCAGCTTTGGCAGGGGGGGGTATGGCTACACCTTC. Translation: CASSFGRGGYGYTF.

This chain connects TRBV5-1 to TRBJ1-1; unclear D gene. The germline V gene encodes CDR1 SGHRS and CDR2 YFSETQ. The CDR3 totals 17 residues. Trimming cost V 7 bases and J 0 bases, with 22 bases left between them. The CDR3 protein is CASSPGDGSPLNTEAFF. CDR3 nucleotide sequence: TGCGCCAGCTCCCCAGGCGACGGGTCCCCACTGAACACTGAAGCTTTCTTT.

This clonotype came up many times. This chain connects TRBV7-9 to TRBJ2-1; no definite D call. The CDR3 length is 13 residues. The V end lost 5 bases, the J end lost 7 bases, and 12 bases lay between the germline ends. The germline V gene has CDR1 SEHNR and CDR2 FQNEAQ (reference sequence). CDR3 residues: CASSPPMGNEQFF. CDR3 nucleotide sequence: TGTGCCAGCAGCCCACCAATGGGAAATGAGCAGTTCTTC.

This clonotype was seen only a few times. The chain has TRBV21-1 and TRBJ2-5; the DNA was not used to check the table's D call, TRBD1. TRBV21-1 is a known pseudogene. This CDR3 is 16 amino acids long. CDR3 sequence (DNA): TGTGCCAGCAGCAAGGGACAGCCTGGGGTTCAAGAGACCCAGTACTTC. Translated: CASSKGQPGVQETQYF.

V usage is TRBV30 and J usage is TRBJ1-6, with D tentatively TRBD1 (6 bases). The length of the CDR3 is 16 residues. Germline CDR1 reads GTSNPN; CDR2 reads SVGIG (reference sequence). The V gene lost 4 bases and the J gene lost 9 bases, with 22 bases spanning the gap. The chain's CDR3 is CAWTISSGTIGSPLHF. DNA for the CDR3: TGTGCCTGGACCATTTCATCCGGGACAATCGGTTCACCCCTCCACTTT.

There are a few counts of this clonotype. The chain employs TRBV14 and TRBJ1-1, with D unclear. This CDR3 comprises 15 residues. Germline V lookup: CDR1 SGHDN, CDR2 FVKESK. The V gene lost 2 bases and the J gene lost 0 bases, with 10 bases spanning the gap. As DNA, the CDR3 is TGTGCCAGCAGCCAACAGAGTCTAATGAACACTGAAGCTTTCTTT. It translates to CASSQQSLMNTEAFF.

This clonotype has a count of ten or more. The chain combines TRBV20-1 with TRBJ1-1; 7 bases are shared with TRBD1. J gave up 0 bases and V 0 bases, and 13 bases lay outside the gene matches. This CDR3 comprises 18 residues. Germline V gene sequence: CDR1 DFQATT, CDR2 SNEGSKA (reference sequence). Here the CDR3 reads CSARDMDRSGELNTEAFF. CDR3 bases: TGCAGTGCTAGAGATATGGACAGGTCGGGCGAATTGAACACTGAAGCTTTCTTT.

This clonotype was seen repeatedly, ten times or more. The chain carries TRBV3-1 and TRBJ1-2; D unclear. Per germline, CDR1 LGHDT and CDR2 YNNKEL (reference sequence). The CDR3 contains 13 residues. Trimming pared 0 bases from V and 6 bases from J, leaving 8 bases between. Here the CDR3 reads CASSQDLVDGYTF. The CDR3 region has the DNA TGTGCCAGCAGCCAAGATCTAGTGGATGGCTACACCTTC.

This clonotype was counted only a few times. The chain carries TRBV2 and TRBJ2-1; 11 bases agree with TRBD1. The CDR3 runs to 16 residues. Germline V gene sequence: CDR1 SNHLY, CDR2 FYNNEI. The J segment lost 7 bases and the V segment lost 7 bases, leaving 12 bases of the junction unmatched. In DNA, the CDR3 is TGTGCCAGCACCGCGGAGGGGACAGGGGGTGGAAATGAGCAGTTCTTC. Protein: CASTAEGTGGGNEQFF.

The chain is built from TRBV7-2 and TRBJ2-2, with a possible D match to TRBD2 (6 bases). The CDR3 runs to 16 residues. V dropped 7 bases and J dropped 2 bases, with 17 bases sitting between them. The germline V gene has CDR1 SGHTA and CDR2 FQGNSA. CDR3 in amino acids: CASTPKTRSNTGELFF. The CDR3 region has the DNA TGTGCCAGCACCCCAAAGACTAGATCAAACACCGGGGAGCTGTTTTTT.

The gene calls are TRBV24-1 and TRBJ1-5; TRBD1 aligns across 8 bases. This CDR3 has 13 amino acids. J gave up 2 bases and V 10 bases, and 3 bases lay outside the gene matches. Germline V lookup: CDR1 KGHDR, CDR2 SFDVKD. Here the CDR3 reads CATQGQGNQPQHF. The CDR3 nucleotides read TGTGCCACGCAGGGACAGGGCAATCAGCCCCAGCATTTT.

In this sample, this clonotype turned up a few times. This rearrangement joins TRBV6-6 to TRBJ1-4, with 8 bases that match TRBD1. Germline V lookup: CDR1 MNHNY, CDR2 SVGAGI (reference sequence). The CDR3 has 13 residues. V lost 7 bases, J lost 10 bases, and 8 bases stayed unmatched. CDR3 nucleotides: TGTGCCAGCAACCCGGGACAGGCGGGAAAACTGTTTTTT. Translated: CASNPGQAGKLFF.

At least ten counts were recorded for this clonotype. The junction shows a germline mismatch at one end, possibly a read error. V usage is TRBV3-1 and J usage is TRBJ2-5; TRBD2 matches 9 bases. Germline CDR1 is LGHDT and CDR2 is YNNKEL (reference sequence). The CDR3 runs to 13 residues. The CDR3 region has the DNA TGTGCCAGCAGCCAAGGGGGGTCCGGGACTAGCCTGTTC. Protein: CASSQGGSGTSLF.

In its sample, this clonotype was seen many times. The chain links TRBV5-1 to TRBJ2-3, with D possibly matching TRBD1 (5 bases). Germline CDR1 SGHRS, CDR2 YFSETQ. The CDR3 extends over 15 amino acids. Trimming removed 1 base at V and 2 bases at J, with 11 bases between. DNA for the CDR3: TGCGCCAGCAGCTTGTGGGGCGCCTACACAGATACGCAGTATTTT. It specifies CASSLWGAYTDTQYF.

The table lists this clonotype with a few counts. The chain uses TRBV18 and TRBJ1-1, with D unresolved. Germline CDR1 is KGHSH and CDR2 is LQKENI. This CDR3 is 12 amino acids long. V was clipped by 1 base and J by 5 bases, with 5 bases between them. CDR3 nucleotide sequence: TGTGCCAGCTCACCACAGGGAACTGAAGCTTTCTTT. This translates into CASSPQGTEAFF.

This clonotype is labeled medium-sized. V and J are TRBV6-1 and TRBJ2-3; 10 bases agree with TRBD2. Germline CDR1 and CDR2: MNHNS and SASEGT. V lost 7 bases and J lost 15; bases outside the gene matches: 10. CDR3 length: 12 residues. CDR3 DNA sequence: TGTGCCAGCAACACCTTCGGGACTAGCGTTTATTTT. Its protein is CASNTFGTSVYF.